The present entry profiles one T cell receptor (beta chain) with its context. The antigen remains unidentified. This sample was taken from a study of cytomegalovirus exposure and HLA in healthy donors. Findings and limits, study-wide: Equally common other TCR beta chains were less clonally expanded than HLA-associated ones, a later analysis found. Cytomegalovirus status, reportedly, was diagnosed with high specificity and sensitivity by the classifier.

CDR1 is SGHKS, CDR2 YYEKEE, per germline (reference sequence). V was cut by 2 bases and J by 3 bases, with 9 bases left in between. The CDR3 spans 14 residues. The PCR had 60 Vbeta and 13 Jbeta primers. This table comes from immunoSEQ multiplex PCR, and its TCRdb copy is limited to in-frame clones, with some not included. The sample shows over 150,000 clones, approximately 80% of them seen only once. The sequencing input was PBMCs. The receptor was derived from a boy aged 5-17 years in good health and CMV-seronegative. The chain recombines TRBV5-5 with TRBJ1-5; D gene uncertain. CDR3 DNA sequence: TGTGCCAGCAGCTTTGGGCAGAACAATCAGCCCCAGCATTTT. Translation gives CASSFGQNNQPQHF. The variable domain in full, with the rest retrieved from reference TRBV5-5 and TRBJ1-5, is DAGVTQSPTHLIKTRGQQVTLRCSPISGHKSVSWYQQVLGQGPQFIFQYYEKEERGRGNFPDRFSARQFPNYSSELNVNALLLGDSALYLCASSFGQNNQPQHFGDGTRLSIL.